The 32 T cell receptor beta chains below all came from one sample that was sequenced in a study of T-cell reconstitution after alpha-beta-depleted transplantation in children. Unique molecular identifiers tagged the TCRbeta library. One entry per CDR3 protein, called by TCRdb with MiXCR from the PCR reads. The sample has around 420,000 distinct CDR3 sequences, about a sixth seen once; the top ten hold roughly 27%. The sequences come from PBMCs, mostly from graft donor cells, collected 360 days after TCRalphabeta/CD19-depleted stem cell transplant. The receptor set was obtained from a boy under two years old who had a stem cell transplant for Wiskott-Aldrich syndrome, so the T cells may come from the graft donor.

The genes are TRBV7-8 and TRBJ2-1; 9 bases are shared with TRBD2. The CDR3 runs to 19 residues. Germline V gene sequence: CDR1 SGHVS, CDR2 FQNEAQ. The trim removed 2 bases at V and 8 bases at J, leaving 19 bases unmatched. This CDR3 reads CASSLPANRASGILYEQFF. The CDR3 DNA sequence: TGTGCCAGCAGCTTACCAGCCAACAGGGCTAGCGGGATTCTCTATGAGCAGTTCTTC.

This sequence joins TRBV12-3 or TRBV12-4 and TRBJ2-7, with 7 nucleotides matching TRBD1. This CDR3 comprises 15 residues. The V and J ends lost 6 bases and 0 bases, in that order; junction bases with no gene match: 8. The CDR3 bases are TGTGCCAGCAGCTTACGGGACAGATACTCCTACGAGCAGTACTTC. Protein product: CASSLRDRYSYEQYF.

The chain recombines TRBV12-3 or TRBV12-4 with TRBJ1-3; D perhaps matches TRBD1 (5 bases). Between the trimmed V and J ends, which lost 6 bases and 2 bases, there was a span of 14 bases. This CDR3 region has 15 residues. CDR3 amino acids: CASSLGGSTGNTIYF. CDR3 DNA: TGTGCCAGCAGCCTCGGGGGTTCAACTGGAAACACCATATATTTT.

This clonotype showed up many times. This sequence joins TRBV21-1 and TRBJ2-4; TRBD1 was called by the table and not checked on the DNA. TRBV21-1 is termed a pseudogene. CDR3 length: 13 amino acids. The CDR3 nucleotides are TGTGCCAGCAGCCCCGGGCAGGGGAACATTCAGTACTTC. Translating it yields CASSPGQGNIQYF.

The genes are TRBV10-3 and TRBJ2-1; the D is unclear. CDR3 length: 11 residues. Germline CDR1 ENHRY, CDR2 SYGVKD. V shed 11 bases and J shed 12 bases, with 17 bases lying between them. This chain's CDR3 is CAPASPIGQFF. The CDR3, as DNA: TGTGCCCCGGCCTCTCCAATTGGGCAGTTCTTC.

The chain uses TRBV4-1 and TRBJ1-4; TRBD1 matches at 8 bases. V shed 0 bases and J 5 bases; nucleotides not matched to a gene: 5. The CDR3 sequence is 16 residues long. Per germline, CDR1 MGHRA and CDR2 YSYEKL. The CDR3 region is CASSQDPQGANEKLFF. CDR3 DNA: TGCGCCAGCAGCCAAGATCCCCAGGGGGCCAATGAAAAACTGTTTTTT.

This clonotype has just a few counts. The rearrangement links TRBV25-1 to TRBJ1-1, with D perhaps TRBD1 (5 bases). The germline V gene has CDR1 MGHDK and CDR2 SYGVNS. The CDR3 runs 14 residues. Trimming took 4 bases from V and 5 from J, leaving 14 bases between them. CDR3 bases: TGTGCCAGCAGTGCCCGACAGCGGGGGACTGAAGCTTTCTTT. Amino acid sequence: CASSARQRGTEAFF.

This clonotype has only a few counts. This sequence joins TRBV7-9 and TRBJ2-5; no firm D call. Between the trimmed V and J ends, which lost 1 base and 5 bases, there was a span of 8 bases. Germline V gene lookup returns CDR1 SEHNR and CDR2 FQNEAQ (reference sequence). The CDR3 is 13 amino acids. As DNA, the CDR3 is TGTGCCAGCAGCTTAGGGACGGTTGAGACCCAGTACTTC. This sequence encodes CASSLGTVETQYF.

This clonotype was picked up a small number of times. The chain employs TRBV10-3 and TRBJ2-5, with 15 bases that match TRBD2. Germline V gene data show CDR1 as ENHRY and CDR2 as SYGVKD. J lost 5 bases, V lost 6 bases, and 4 bases had no gene match. The CDR3 loop spans 15 amino acids. The CDR3 DNA follows: TGTGCCATCAGACGGACTAGCGGGGGGGGTGAGACCCAGTACTTC. Protein: CAIRRTSGGGETQYF.

This chain links TRBV28 with TRBJ1-5, with unresolved D. The CDR3 sequence is 15 residues long. The germline gives CDR1 MDHEN, CDR2 SYDVKM. The ends were cut back, 2 bases at V and 4 bases at J, with 12 bases in the middle. CDR3 in amino acids: CASSLKMGANQPQHF. The CDR3 DNA is TGTGCCAGCAGTTTAAAGATGGGTGCTAATCAGCCCCAGCATTTT.

This clonotype was observed a few times. V is TRBV24-1 and J is TRBJ2-3; D is possibly TRBD1 or TRBD2 (5 bases each). This CDR3 contains 16 residues. CDR1 is KGHDR, CDR2 SFDVKD, per germline. V lost 1 base to trimming and J lost 1 base, with 11 bases between them. CDR3 residues: CATSDLRQGGTDTQYF. For the CDR3, the DNA is TGTGCCACCAGTGATTTAAGGCAGGGAGGCACAGATACGCAGTATTTT.

The rearrangement links TRBV20-1 to TRBJ2-4, with TRBD2 identical over 7 bases. The CDR3 runs 16 residues. The J segment lost 2 bases and the V segment lost 0 bases, leaving 7 bases of the junction unmatched. Germline V lookup: CDR1 DFQATT, CDR2 SNEGSKA (reference sequence). CDR3 sequence: CSARDDGGGTKNIQYF. The CDR3 nucleotides are TGCAGTGCTAGAGACGATGGCGGGGGAACCAAAAACATTCAGTACTTC.

The chain recombines TRBV7-8 with TRBJ1-5; possibly TRBD1 for D (5 bases). Trimming stripped 2 bases from V and 4 bases from J, with 9 bases between. There are 14 residues in the CDR3. The germline V gene has CDR1 SGHVS and CDR2 FQNEAQ. CDR3 sequence: CASSLWGENQPQHF. The CDR3 nucleotides read TGTGCCAGCAGCTTATGGGGGGAAAATCAGCCCCAGCATTTT.

This clonotype was seen a few times. The V and J genes are TRBV6-6 and TRBJ2-1, with D perhaps TRBD1 (6 bases). The CDR3 covers 13 residues. Germline CDR1 is MNHNY and CDR2 is SVGAGI (reference sequence). Trimming cost V 7 bases and J 7 bases, with 14 bases left between them. The CDR3 loop reads CASTEDRWNEQFF. The CDR3 DNA sequence: TGTGCCAGCACCGAAGACAGGTGGAATGAGCAGTTCTTC.

This clonotype was detected only a few times. The CDR3 nucleotides are TGTGCCTGGAGTGGTTCTTATGGCTACACCTTC. Its protein product is CAWSGSYGYTF. The chain uses TRBV30 and TRBJ1-2; D not resolved. Germline V gene lookup returns CDR1 GTSNPN and CDR2 SVGIG (reference sequence). V lost 1 base, J lost 5 bases, and 5 bases lay in between. This CDR3 has 11 amino acids.

The rearrangement uses TRBV12-3 or TRBV12-4 and TRBJ2-7, with 7 bases lining up with TRBD2. Trimming cost V 5 bases and J 3 bases; bases outside gene matches: 4. This CDR3 is built from 13 residues. DNA of the CDR3: TGTGCCAGCAGTGGGAGGGAGTACTACGAGCAGTACTTC. It is translated as CASSGREYYEQYF.

This clonotype was seen only a few times. The junction departs from the called germline gene at one end, perhaps through a read error. The J gene is TRBJ1-4, the V gene TRBV7-9; D gene unclear. The CDR3 runs to 15 residues. The germline V gene encodes CDR1 SEHNR and CDR2 FQNEAQ (reference sequence). The CDR3 region is CASSLAGPTNEKLFF. For the CDR3, the DNA is TGTGCCAGCAGCCTAGCAGGACCAACTAATGAAAAACTGTTTTTT.

The chain is built from TRBV20-1 and TRBJ2-5; perhaps TRBD1 as D (6 bases). V lost 6 bases and J lost 2, with 10 bases in between. CDR1 DFQATT and CDR2 SNEGSKA come from the germline V gene (reference sequence). The CDR3 contains 12 residues. The DNA of the CDR3 is TGCAGTGCGGGGGACATTCAAGAGACCCAGTACTTC. It yields the protein CSAGDIQETQYF.

J is TRBJ2-1 and V is TRBV7-2; TRBD2 aligns across 9 bases. The V segment lost 2 bases and the J segment 5 bases; nucleotides outside the gene matches: 7. CDR3 size: 16 residues. The germline gives CDR1 SGHTA, CDR2 FQGNSA. CDR3 region: CASSLLVLAGNNEQFF. The DNA of the CDR3 is TGTGCCAGCAGCTTATTAGTTCTAGCGGGAAACAATGAGCAGTTCTTC.

This clonotype has a handful of counts. The chain combines TRBV5-1 with TRBJ2-1; TRBD2 matches at 11 bases. The CDR3 contains 16 residues. CDR1 is SGHRS and CDR2 is YFSETQ in the germline V gene. J gave up 0 bases and V 3 bases, and 2 bases lay outside the gene matches. The chain's CDR3 is CASSWGLADSYNEQFF. DNA of the CDR3: TGCGCCAGCAGCTGGGGACTAGCGGACTCCTACAATGAGCAGTTCTTC.

This rearrangement joins TRBV20-1 to TRBJ1-1, with D possibly matching TRBD1 (6 bases). This CDR3 is built from 12 residues. Trimming took off 6 bases at V and 1 base at J, with 9 bases between the two ends. The germline gives CDR1 DFQATT, CDR2 SNEGSKA (reference sequence). The CDR3 nucleotides read TGCAGTGCACCGACAGGGAACACTGAAGCTTTCTTT. Translated, it gives CSAPTGNTEAFF.

The chain combines TRBV12-3 or TRBV12-4 with TRBJ1-2; 9 bases line up with TRBD1. V gave up 7 bases and J gave up 8 bases; unmatched junction bases: 8. The CDR3 is 13 residues long. The CDR3 loop reads CASNTRDREGYTF. The DNA for the CDR3 is TGTGCCAGCAATACCCGGGACAGGGAGGGCTACACCTTC.

The V gene is TRBV27, the J gene TRBJ2-2, with a weak D call TRBD1 (5 bases). The CDR3 sequence is 16 residues long. The ends were cut back, 1 base at V and 2 bases at J, with 11 bases in the middle. In germline, CDR1 is MNHEY, CDR2 SMNVEV (reference sequence). As DNA, the CDR3 is TGTGCCAGCAGTTTATGGGGCGGAAGAAACACCGGGGAGCTGTTTTTT. Translation: CASSLWGGRNTGELFF.

This clonotype has a count of ten or more. V gene TRBV7-2 combines with J gene TRBJ2-5; D remains ambiguous. CDR3 size: 15 residues. CDR1 is SGHTA, CDR2 FQGNSA, per germline. Trimming took 1 base from V and 5 from J, leaving 14 bases between them. The chain's CDR3 is CASSLVSGPQETQYF. In DNA form, the CDR3 reads TGTGCCAGCAGCTTAGTCTCAGGCCCCCAGGAGACCCAGTACTTC.

The chain couples TRBV7-9 to TRBJ2-7; a weak D match, TRBD1 (6 bases). V was cut by 3 bases and J by 1 base, with 13 bases left in between. Germline loops: CDR1 SEHNR, CDR2 FQNEAQ (reference sequence). This CDR3 comprises 15 residues. This CDR3 is CASSFPRGTSYEQYF. For the CDR3, the DNA is TGTGCCAGCAGCTTCCCCAGGGGAACGTCCTACGAGCAGTACTTC.

The chain employs TRBV2 and TRBJ1-2; no clear D. The germline gives CDR1 SNHLY, CDR2 FYNNEI. Trimming cost V 3 bases and J 0 bases, with 11 bases left between them. The length of the CDR3 is 15 residues. CDR3 in amino acids: CASSDNGPSNYGYTF. The DNA of the CDR3 is TGTGCCAGCAGTGATAACGGACCTTCTAACTATGGCTACACCTTC.

This clonotype was counted only a few times. The chain combines TRBV6-4 with TRBJ1-6; D ambiguous. Trimming removed 0 bases from V and 0 bases from J, with 18 bases in between. The CDR3 sequence is 20 residues long. Germline V lookup: CDR1 MRHNA, CDR2 SNTAGT. Here the CDR3 DNA reads TGTGCCAGCAGTGACTCCGAGGAGACCCCAGAAAGCTCCTATAATTCACCCCTCCACTTT. Protein: CASSDSEETPESSYNSPLHF.

CDR3: CASSQFSRLANTGELFF. For the CDR3, the DNA is TGCGCCAGCAGCCAGTTCAGTCGGCTGGCGAACACCGGGGAGCTGTTTTTT. V gene TRBV4-1 combines with J gene TRBJ2-2; D not certain. V was clipped by 3 bases and J by 0 bases, with 14 bases between them. The CDR3 extends over 17 amino acids. CDR1 and CDR2 (germline): MGHRA, YSYEKL.

This clonotype was seen a handful of times. The rearrangement joins TRBV7-2 to TRBJ2-5, with 12 bases matching TRBD2. CDR1 and CDR2 (germline): SGHTA, FQGNSA. The CDR3 extends over 17 amino acids. V was pared by 3 bases and J by 5 bases, with 10 bases of the junction left unmatched. DNA of the CDR3: TGTGCCAGCAGCTTGACACCGACTAGCGGGAGTGGGGAGACCCAGTACTTC. Encoded protein: CASSLTPTSGSGETQYF.

The CDR3 region is CSVETVIQETQYF. The CDR3 DNA reads TGCAGCGTTGAGACAGTTATACAAGAGACCCAGTACTTC. The chain employs TRBV29-1 and TRBJ2-5; a weak D match, TRBD1 (5 bases). Deletions cut 3 bases from V and 2 bases from J, with 10 bases between. Looked up from germline, CDR1 is SQVTM and CDR2 is ANQGSEA. The CDR3 is 13 residues long. The full variable domain, in which reference TRBV29-1 and TRBJ2-5 provide the parts outside the CDR3, is SAVISQKPSRDICQRGTSLTIQCQVDSQVTMMFWYRQQPGQSLTLIATANQGSEATYESGFVIDKFPISRPNLTFSTLTVSNMSPEDSSIYLCSVETVIQETQYFGPGTRLLVL.

This clonotype was observed a few times. The chain links TRBV7-8 to TRBJ2-3, with 9 positions matching TRBD2. From germline, CDR1 is SGHVS and CDR2 FQNEAQ. CDR3 length: 16 residues. V trimming: 3 bases; J trimming: 2 bases; junction bases outside the gene matches: 6. CDR3 protein: CASSFLAGRITDTQYF. CDR3 in DNA: TGTGCCAGCAGCTTCCTAGCGGGACGTATCACAGATACGCAGTATTTT. The full variable domain, with the rest looked up from reference TRBV7-8 and TRBJ2-3, is GAGVSQSPRYKVAKRGQDVALRCDPISGHVSLFWYQQALGQGPEFLTYFQNEAQLDKSGLPSDRFFAERPEGSVSTLKIQRTQQEDSAVYLCASSFLAGRITDTQYFGPGTRLTVL.

The V call is TRBV19, the J call TRBJ2-6; perhaps TRBD2 as D (5 bases). The V end lost 3 bases, the J end lost 0 bases, and 18 bases lay between the germline ends. The CDR3 totals 19 residues. Germline V CDR1 and CDR2: LNHDA, SQIVND (reference sequence). The CDR3 DNA reads TGTGCCAGTAGTATTCGGGTCTGGCAGGACTTCTCTGGGGCCAACGTCCTGACTTTC. Protein product: CASSIRVWQDFSGANVLTF. Full variable domain (outside the CDR3, taken from reference TRBV19 and TRBJ2-6): DGGITQSPKYLFRKEGQNVTLSCEQNLNHDAMYWYRQDPGQGLRLIYYSQIVNDFQKGDIAEGYSVSREKKESFPLTVTSAQKNPTAFYLCASSIRVWQDFSGANVLTFGAGSRLTVL.